These 20 T cell receptor beta chains originate from one sample sequenced in a study of blood T cells in healthy people across ages. The second PCR ran about 6 to 11 cycles with a sample-barcoded 5' primer and J-beta primers. TCRdb recomputed calls from the 5' RACE reads with MiXCR, one row per CDR3 protein. The data show 710,000 or so distinct CDR3 sequences, approximately 31% seen once. The sequenced sample was blood. The origin of the receptors is a woman at least 80 years old in good health.

This clonotype turned up a few times. The chain couples TRBV14 to TRBJ2-6, with 7 bases that match TRBD1. With V trimmed by 4 bases and J by 1 base, 10 bases remained unmatched. The germline CDR1 and CDR2 sequences are SGHDN and FVKESK. The CDR3 loop spans 18 amino acids. The CDR3 coding sequence is TGTGCCAGCAGCCGGCGACCGGGACAGCCTTCTGGGGCCAACGTCCTGACTTTC. Translation: CASSRRPGQPSGANVLTF.

This clonotype appeared a few times. This could be a read error, since a much larger clone is one nucleotide away. The chain recombines TRBV6-5 with TRBJ2-7, with TRBD1 identical over 9 bases. Germline-derived CDR1 and CDR2 are MNHEY and SVGAGI. Losses at the gene ends were 6 bases for V and 3 bases for J; bases not matched to a gene: 6. CDR3 size: 14 residues. CDR3 protein: CASSGQGPCYEQYF. CDR3 coding DNA: TGTGCCAGCAGCGGACAGGGGCCCTGCTACGAGCAGTACTTC.

At least ten counts were recorded for this clonotype. V gene TRBV20-1 combines with J gene TRBJ2-7; the match to TRBD1 covers 8 bases. J lost 0 bases, V lost 5 bases, and 6 bases had no gene match. From germline, CDR1 is DFQATT and CDR2 SNEGSKA (reference sequence). The CDR3 has 14 residues. The CDR3, as DNA: TGCAGTGCTTATACAGGGGGTAGCTCCTACGAGCAGTACTTC. Protein: CSAYTGGSSYEQYF.

The gene calls are TRBV27 and TRBJ1-1; D is uncertain. Per germline, CDR1 MNHEY and CDR2 SMNVEV (reference sequence). The CDR3 spans 11 residues. Trimming shortened V by 8 bases and J by 5 bases, and 9 bases separated the two germline ends. As DNA, the CDR3 is TGTGCCAGCCTCAGACAAACTGAAGCTTTCTTT. Residues: CASLRQTEAFF.

The rearrangement uses TRBV7-8 and TRBJ2-1, with D hard to call. The germline V gene encodes CDR1 SGHVS and CDR2 FQNEAQ. This CDR3 contains 12 residues. The V gene lost 6 bases and the J gene lost 7 bases, with 10 bases spanning the gap. The CDR3 bases are TGTGCCAGCAGACCCGTAGGGAATGAGCAGTTCTTC. Its protein is CASRPVGNEQFF.

This clonotype was seen at least ten times. The chain joins TRBV6-5 to TRBJ1-6; no clear D gene. V lost 6 bases, J lost 10 bases, and 13 bases lay in between. Germline V gene data show CDR1 as MNHEY and CDR2 as SVGAGI. This CDR3 is built from 13 residues. The CDR3: CASRRGLRSPLHF. CDR3 coding DNA: TGTGCCAGCAGACGGGGTCTTAGGTCACCCCTCCACTTT.

This chain connects TRBV7-3 to TRBJ2-5, with TRBD2 as a possible D gene (5 bases). Germline V lookup: CDR1 SGHTA, CDR2 FQGTGA. The V gene lost 5 bases and the J gene lost 0 bases, with 10 bases spanning the gap. The CDR3 is 14 amino acids. This CDR3 reads CASSPGLYQETQYF. The CDR3 bases are TGTGCCAGCAGCCCCGGACTGTACCAAGAGACCCAGTACTTC.

This clonotype was seen many times. V is TRBV19 and J is TRBJ2-5; 13 bases match TRBD2. The trim removed 6 bases at V and 5 bases at J, leaving 9 bases unmatched. Germline lookup yields CDR1 LNHDA and CDR2 SQIVND (reference sequence). This CDR3 is built from 16 residues. The CDR3 region has the DNA TGTGCCAGTAGCACTACCCCGGGACTAGCGGGGGAGACCCAGTACTTC. Encoded protein: CASSTTPGLAGETQYF.

Many counts were recorded for this clonotype. V and J are TRBV27 and TRBJ2-4, with D perhaps being TRBD1 or TRBD2 (6 bases each). The CDR3 consists of 13 residues. V was cut by 8 bases and J by 7 bases, with 15 bases left in between. CDR1 and CDR2 (germline): MNHEY, SMNVEV (reference sequence). CDR3 in amino acids: CASGGGQRNIQYF. The CDR3 DNA follows: TGTGCCAGCGGTGGGGGGCAGCGGAACATTCAGTACTTC.

The rearrangement joins TRBV12-3 or TRBV12-4 to TRBJ2-3; 11 bases are a match to TRBD1. This CDR3 spans 14 amino acids. Germline trimming cut 4 bases from V and 10 bases from J; bases unmatched to any gene: 7. The CDR3 region is CASSSGQGADAQYF. The CDR3 DNA sequence: TGTGCCAGCAGTTCAGGACAGGGGGCGGATGCGCAGTATTTT.

Only a few counts were recorded for this clonotype. The V call is TRBV12-3 or TRBV12-4, the J call TRBJ1-4, with 7 bases fitting TRBD1. The CDR3 consists of 19 residues. The V and J ends lost 6 bases and 0 bases, in that order; junction bases with no gene match: 16. As DNA, the CDR3 is TGTGCCAGCAGGATAGGACAGGCGATTACCCTTGCAACTAATGAAAAACTGTTTTTT. This translates into CASRIGQAITLATNEKLFF.

The sample holds one count of this clonotype. The rearrangement uses TRBV5-1 and TRBJ2-7; D assignment may be TRBD1 or TRBD2 (6 bases each). Germline CDR1 reads SGHRS; CDR2 reads YFSETQ. Trimming left V 6 bases short and J 5 bases short, with 24 bases between. The CDR3 covers 16 residues. CDR3 sequence (DNA): TGCGCCAGCAACCCATCGGTGAGGGGGAGGCGGGACGAGCAGTACTTC. It codes for CASNPSVRGRRDEQYF.

V is TRBV11-2 and J is TRBJ2-5; 7 bases match TRBD2. The V gene's germline CDR1 is SGHAT and CDR2 FQNNGV. CDR3 length: 19 residues. V dropped 5 bases and J dropped 4; count of bases not matched to a gene: 22. The CDR3 region is CASSPYASRSGGTRETQYF. As DNA, the CDR3 is TGTGCCAGCAGCCCTTACGCGTCTCGTTCCGGGGGGACCCGAGAGACCCAGTACTTC.

This clonotype was observed many times. This chain links TRBV20-1 with TRBJ1-1; no definite D call. Trimming shortened V by 3 bases and J by 0 bases, and 8 bases separated the two germline ends. This CDR3 contains 13 residues. In germline, CDR1 is DFQATT, CDR2 SNEGSKA (reference sequence). This CDR3 is CSARGGMNTEAFF. DNA for the CDR3: TGCAGTGCTAGGGGCGGAATGAACACTGAAGCTTTCTTT.

This clonotype was observed many times. J is TRBJ2-1 and V is TRBV11-3, with 8 bases fitting TRBD2. Germline CDR1 SGHNT, CDR2 YENEEA. This CDR3 has 16 amino acids. Losses at the gene ends were 1 base for V and 4 bases for J; bases not matched to a gene: 6. The CDR3 bases are TGTGCCAGCAGCTTAGTATCGGGGGGGGAATACAATGAGCAGTTCTTC. Encoded protein: CASSLVSGGEYNEQFF. Filled out from reference TRBV11-3 and TRBJ2-1, the complete variable domain reads EAGVVQSPRYKIIEKKQPVAFWCNPISGHNTLYWYLQNLGQGPELLIRYENEEAVDDSQLPKDRFSAERLKGVDSTLKIQPAELGDSAVYLCASSLVSGGEYNEQFFGPGTRLTVL.

This chain joins TRBV20-1 and TRBJ1-1; weak D call: TRBD1 (5 bases). V was cut by 0 bases and J by 6 bases, with 14 bases left in between. Germline V gives CDR1 DFQATT, CDR2 SNEGSKA (reference sequence). The CDR3 has 14 amino acids. The CDR3 region has the DNA TGCAGTGCTAGAGATTCTCGGGGGATCGCTGAAGCTTTCTTT. This gives the protein CSARDSRGIAEAFF.

The chain uses TRBV20-1 and TRBJ2-4, with D possibly being TRBD1 (6 bases). The germline V gene encodes CDR1 DFQATT and CDR2 SNEGSKA (reference sequence). The CDR3 sequence is 13 residues long. The V end was cut by 6 bases, the J end by 1 base, with 10 bases between. The chain's CDR3 is CSAPQGAKNIQYF. CDR3 nucleotide sequence: TGCAGTGCCCCCCAGGGGGCCAAAAACATTCAGTACTTC.

This clonotype was observed a handful of times. V usage is TRBV19 and J usage is TRBJ1-5; a weak D match, TRBD1 (6 bases). The CDR3 has 15 residues. CDR1 and CDR2 (germline): LNHDA, SQIVND (reference sequence). The V end lost 4 bases, the J end lost 9 bases, and 19 bases lay between the germline ends. The CDR3 loop reads CASSTSPAGEVPQHF. In DNA, the CDR3 is TGTGCCAGTAGTACCTCCCCGGCAGGGGAGGTGCCCCAGCATTTT.

The table lists this clonotype with many counts. This chain joins TRBV3-1 and TRBJ2-5; the D call may be TRBD1 or TRBD2 (5 bases each). V lost 3 bases to trimming and J lost 10 bases, with 15 bases between them. In germline, CDR1 is LGHDT, CDR2 YNNKEL (reference sequence). This CDR3 is built from 13 residues. The CDR3 sequence is CASSQGRSGSQYF. CDR3 bases: TGTGCCAGCAGCCAGGGGCGGTCGGGGAGCCAGTACTTC.

This clonotype came up many times. The chain carries TRBV4-2 and TRBJ1-2; TRBD1 might be the D (5 bases). Germline-derived CDR1 and CDR2 are LGHNA and YNFKEQ. There are 14 residues in the CDR3. Trimming removed 3 bases from V and 4 bases from J, with 12 bases in between. The CDR3, as DNA: TGTGCCAGCAGCCACAGGGCTAGGGGCTATGGCTACACCTTC. Translated, it gives CASSHRARGYGYTF.